This T cell receptor beta chain was identified in a study of blood T cell repertoires in COVID-19. Study-wide background: There were acute and convalescent COVID-19 samples, and they came from the United States, Italy and Spain. Nucleic acid was either cDNA or gDNA, and it came from T cells, B-cell-depleted T cells, or PBMCs.

The V and J ends lost 9 bases and 0 bases, in that order; junction bases with no gene match: 9. In germline, CDR1 is KGHDR, CDR2 SFDVKD. The CDR3 runs 15 residues. Under the authors' procedure: It was from reference gene primer amplification that nucleated cell counts were estimated. The protocol was immunoSEQ multiplex PCR, while the TCRdb copy is restricted to in-frame clones and leaves out a portion. V and J calls and clone size are copied from that table; D and trimming were computed from the DNA. The sample lists around 28,000 clones, roughly 89% occurring once. The source is a human donor in a cohort sampled during active COVID-19. The specimen was peripheral blood. The genes are TRBV24-1 and TRBJ2-5; TRBD2 agrees at 7 bases. The CDR3 DNA reads TGTGCCACCGGTGGGGAGGGGCGGTACCAAGAGACCCAGTACTTC. Its translation: CATGGEGRYQETQYF.